The T cell receptor (beta chain) under discussion was sequenced for a study of blood T cell repertoires in COVID-19. Study in general: PBMCs, B-cell-depleted T cells, or T cells provided the cDNA or gDNA that made up the material.

Original handling: Counts of nucleated cells, estimated from reference gene primer amplification, were obtained. Generated by immunoSEQ multiplex PCR, the TCRdb table keeps only in-frame clones and is missing some. D and trimming come from the DNA, and the V and J calls and clone size come from that table. This table holds 100,000 or so clones, about 87% found once. The CDR3 has 13 residues. Looked up from germline, CDR1 is SGHRS and CDR2 is YFSETQ. The V segment lost 5 bases and the J segment 2 bases; nucleotides outside the gene matches: 0. This TCR derives from a man in his sixties with acute or convalescent COVID-19. This chain links TRBV5-1 with TRBJ2-7, with 11 bases fitting TRBD2. Sequencing used peripheral blood. The CDR3: CASRLAGAYEQYF. The CDR3, as DNA: TGCGCCAGCAGACTAGCGGGAGCCTACGAGCAGTACTTC.